The following is a T cell receptor (beta chain) sequence with its context. The data derive from a study of siplizumab effects on memory and regulatory T cells. Here immunoSEQ multiplex PCR was the method, and the copy in TCRdb shows in-frame clones only, minus some. The sample consists of roughly 60,000 clones, 85% to 95% of them appearing once. Germline loops: CDR1 LNHNV, CDR2 YYDKDF (reference sequence). Trimming shortened V by 5 bases and J by 7 bases, and 20 bases separated the two germline ends. The CDR3 consists of 15 residues. The rearrangement links TRBV15 to TRBJ1-2, with D possibly matching TRBD1 (5 bases). The specimen was CD8+ T cells sorted from blood. This clonotype was obtained from a human donor in good health. The CDR3 sequence is CATSHRDPQDGGYTF. CDR3 nucleotide sequence: TGTGCCACCAGCCACCGGGACCCCCAGGACGGTGGCTACACCTTC.